Given below is one T cell receptor beta chain in context. Sequenced by immunoSEQ multiplex PCR; TCRdb stores in-frame clones only, minus some. The sample records 39,000 or so clones, around 96% being singletons. The V end was cut by 6 bases, the J end by 0 bases, with 11 bases between. Per the germline V gene, CDR1 is LNHDA and CDR2 is SQIVND (reference sequence). The CDR3 length is 15 residues. This sample stems from a study of circulating and synovial CD4+ cells in juvenile arthritis. The specimen was CD4+ T cells from blood. The J gene is TRBJ2-2, the V gene TRBV19; a weak D match, TRBD1 (6 bases). The sequence was collected from a human donor with juvenile idiopathic arthritis. The CDR3 nucleotides read TGTGCCAGTAGGGGGGCAAAGACGAACACCGGGGAGCTGTTTTTT. Amino acids: CASRGAKTNTGELFF.